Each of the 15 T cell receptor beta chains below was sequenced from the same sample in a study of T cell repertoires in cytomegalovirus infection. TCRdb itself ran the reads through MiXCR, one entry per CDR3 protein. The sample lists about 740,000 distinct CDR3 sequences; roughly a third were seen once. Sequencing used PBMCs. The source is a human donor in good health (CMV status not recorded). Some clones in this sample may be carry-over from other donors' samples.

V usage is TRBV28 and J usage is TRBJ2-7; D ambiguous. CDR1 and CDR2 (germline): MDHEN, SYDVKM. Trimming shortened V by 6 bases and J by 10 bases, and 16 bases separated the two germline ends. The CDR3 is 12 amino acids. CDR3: CASSSTITLQYF. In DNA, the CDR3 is TGTGCCAGCAGCTCAACCATTACGCTCCAGTACTTC.

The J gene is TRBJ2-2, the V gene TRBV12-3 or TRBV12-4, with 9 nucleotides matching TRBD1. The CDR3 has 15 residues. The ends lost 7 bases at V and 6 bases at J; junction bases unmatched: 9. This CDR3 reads CASTPGTGSSGELFF. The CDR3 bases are TGTGCCAGCACCCCCGGGACAGGGAGTTCCGGGGAGCTGTTTTTT.

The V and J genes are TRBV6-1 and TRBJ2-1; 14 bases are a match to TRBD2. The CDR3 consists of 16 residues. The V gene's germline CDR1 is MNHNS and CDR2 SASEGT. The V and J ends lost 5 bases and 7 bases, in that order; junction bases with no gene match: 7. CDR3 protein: CASSLRTSGRLNEQFF. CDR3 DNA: TGTGCCAGCAGTCTAAGGACTAGCGGGAGGTTGAATGAGCAGTTCTTC.

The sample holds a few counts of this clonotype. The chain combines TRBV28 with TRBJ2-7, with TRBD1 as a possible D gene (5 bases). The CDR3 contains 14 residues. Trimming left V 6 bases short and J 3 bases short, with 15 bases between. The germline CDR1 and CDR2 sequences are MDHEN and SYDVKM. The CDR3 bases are TGTGCCAGCAGCGAAACAGGATCTCGCTACGAGCAGTACTTC. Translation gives CASSETGSRYEQYF. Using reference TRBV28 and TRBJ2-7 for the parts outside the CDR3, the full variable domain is DVKVTQSSRYLVKRTGEKVFLECVQDMDHENMFWYRQDPGLGLRLIYFSYDVKMKEKGDIPEGYSVSREKKERFSLILESASTNQTSMYLCASSETGSRYEQYFGPGTRLTVT.

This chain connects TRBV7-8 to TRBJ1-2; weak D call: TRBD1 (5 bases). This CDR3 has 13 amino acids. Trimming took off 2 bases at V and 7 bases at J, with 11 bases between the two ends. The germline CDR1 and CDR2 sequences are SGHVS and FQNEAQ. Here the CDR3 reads CASSLLQAGGYTF. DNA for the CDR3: TGTGCCAGCAGCTTATTACAGGCGGGTGGCTACACCTTC. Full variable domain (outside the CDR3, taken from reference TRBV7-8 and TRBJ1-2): GAGVSQSPRYKVAKRGQDVALRCDPISGHVSLFWYQQALGQGPEFLTYFQNEAQLDKSGLPSDRFFAERPEGSVSTLKIQRTQQEDSAVYLCASSLLQAGGYTFGSGTRLTVV.

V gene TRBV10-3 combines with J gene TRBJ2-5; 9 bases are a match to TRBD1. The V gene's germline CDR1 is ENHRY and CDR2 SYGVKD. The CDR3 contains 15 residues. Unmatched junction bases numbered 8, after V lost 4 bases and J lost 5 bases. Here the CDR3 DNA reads TGTGCCATCAGTGGAGGGACAGGGTTGTGGGAGACCCAGTACTTC. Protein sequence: CAISGGTGLWETQYF.

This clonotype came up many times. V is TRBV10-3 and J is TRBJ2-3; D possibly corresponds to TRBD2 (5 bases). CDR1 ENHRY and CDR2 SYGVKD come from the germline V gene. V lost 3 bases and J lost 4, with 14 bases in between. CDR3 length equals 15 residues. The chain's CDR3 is CAISDPWRQSDTQYF. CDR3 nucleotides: TGTGCCATCAGTGACCCCTGGAGGCAGTCAGATACGCAGTATTTT.

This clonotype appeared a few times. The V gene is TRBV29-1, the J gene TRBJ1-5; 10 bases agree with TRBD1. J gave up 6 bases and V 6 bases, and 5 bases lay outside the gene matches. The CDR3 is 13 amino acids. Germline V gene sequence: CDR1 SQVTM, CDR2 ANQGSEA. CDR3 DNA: TGCAGCGTAGAGACAGGGGGCGGTCAGCCCCAGCATTTT. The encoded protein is CSVETGGGQPQHF.

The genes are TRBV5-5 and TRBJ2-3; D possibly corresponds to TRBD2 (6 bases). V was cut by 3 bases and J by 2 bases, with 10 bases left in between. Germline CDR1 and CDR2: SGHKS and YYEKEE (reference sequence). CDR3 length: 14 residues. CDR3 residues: CASSSWTTTDTQYF. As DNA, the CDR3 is TGTGCCAGCAGCTCCTGGACTACCACAGATACGCAGTATTTT. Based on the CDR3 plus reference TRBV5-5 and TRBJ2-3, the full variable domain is DAGVTQSPTHLIKTRGQQVTLRCSPISGHKSVSWYQQVLGQGPQFIFQYYEKEERGRGNFPDRFSARQFPNYSSELNVNALLLGDSALYLCASSSWTTTDTQYFGPGTRLTVL.

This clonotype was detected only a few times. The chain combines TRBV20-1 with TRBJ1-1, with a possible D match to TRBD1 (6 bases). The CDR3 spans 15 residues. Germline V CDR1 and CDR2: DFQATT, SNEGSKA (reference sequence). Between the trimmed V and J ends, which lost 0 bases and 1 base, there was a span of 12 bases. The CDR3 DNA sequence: TGCAGTGCTAGAGATCGTTGGACAGAGAACACTGAAGCTTTCTTT. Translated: CSARDRWTENTEAFF.

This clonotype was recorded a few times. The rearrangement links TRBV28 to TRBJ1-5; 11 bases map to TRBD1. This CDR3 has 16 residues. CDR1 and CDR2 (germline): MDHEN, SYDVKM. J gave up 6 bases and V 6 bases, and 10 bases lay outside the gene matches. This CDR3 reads CASSKGTGGSFQPQHF. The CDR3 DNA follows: TGTGCCAGCAGCAAAGGGACAGGGGGATCCTTTCAGCCCCAGCATTTT.

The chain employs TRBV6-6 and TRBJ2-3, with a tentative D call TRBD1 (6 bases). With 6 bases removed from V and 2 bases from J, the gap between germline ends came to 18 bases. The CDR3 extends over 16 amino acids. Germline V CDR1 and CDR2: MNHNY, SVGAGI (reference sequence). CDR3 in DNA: TGTGCCAGCAGCCCGACACAGGGAATTTACACAGATACGCAGTATTTT. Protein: CASSPTQGIYTDTQYF.

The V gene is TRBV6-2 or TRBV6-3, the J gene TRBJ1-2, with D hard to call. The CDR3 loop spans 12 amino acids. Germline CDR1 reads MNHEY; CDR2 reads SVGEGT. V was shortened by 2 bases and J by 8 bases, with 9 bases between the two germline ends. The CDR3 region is CASSYLTEGYTF. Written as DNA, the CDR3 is TGTGCCAGCAGTTACCTTACGGAGGGCTACACCTTC.

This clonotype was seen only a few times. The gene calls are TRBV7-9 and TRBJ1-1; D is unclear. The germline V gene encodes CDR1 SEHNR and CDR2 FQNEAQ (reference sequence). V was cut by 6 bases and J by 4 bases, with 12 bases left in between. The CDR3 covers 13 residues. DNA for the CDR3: TGTGCCAGCAGGGAGCCGGGCCGCACTGAAGCTTTCTTT. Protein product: CASREPGRTEAFF.

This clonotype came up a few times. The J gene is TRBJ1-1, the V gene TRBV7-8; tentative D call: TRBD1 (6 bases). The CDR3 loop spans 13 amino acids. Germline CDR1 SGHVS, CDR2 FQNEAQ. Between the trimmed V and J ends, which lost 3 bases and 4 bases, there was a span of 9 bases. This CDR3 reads CASSLPGVTEAFF. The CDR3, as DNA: TGTGCCAGCAGCTTGCCAGGGGTCACTGAAGCTTTCTTT.